This T cell receptor beta chain was observed in a study of neoadjuvant anti-PD-1 for oral cavity cancer. Whole-study context: Patients mostly received three to four biweekly nivolumab doses at 3 mg/kg before surgery. Patients without progression got a fourth dose around day 43. Whole-study results and caveats: With three patients per group, TCR findings need larger cohorts.

Points on this clone: Its antigen is unknown.

Cohort: HPV-negative, locally advanced oral cavity squamous cell carcinoma patients. The J segment lost 4 bases and the V segment lost 0 bases, leaving 5 bases of the junction unmatched. The germline V gene has CDR1 LNHDA and CDR2 SQIVND (reference sequence). The CDR3 contains 15 residues. Sequencing was performed with immunoSEQ multiplex PCR; in TCRdb, only in-frame clones are kept and a portion is missing. In the table there are some 15,000 clones, about 67% of which are singletons. The receptor comes from a person aged 35 to 85 with oral cavity squamous cell carcinoma. The sample here was PBMCs, taken before nivolumab (anti-PD-1) treatment. This rearrangement joins TRBV19 to TRBJ2-7; 8 bases are shared with TRBD1. As DNA, the CDR3 is TGTGCCAGTAGTATAGAACCCGACAGGGGATACGAGCAGTACTTC. This encodes CASSIEPDRGYEQYF.